The rows below give T cell receptor beta chains drawn from one sample of a study of cytomegalovirus exposure and HLA in healthy donors. Libraries were prepared by immunoSEQ multiplex PCR; TCRdb keeps only in-frame clonotypes and omits some of them. Among over 200,000 clones, roughly 88% were seen once, and the ten largest hold over 2.5%. The sequenced material came from PBMCs. The receptors originated from a woman between 18 and 29 years old in good health and CMV-seronegative. Each CDR3 is given with its conserved first and last residue. The D gene is left open where the match is weak. For some rows the clone size is stated as once, few or many, or as a class when expanded; others skip it.

NA	NA	TRBV9	TRBJ2-7	CASSPRGFRDEQYF	TGTGCCAGCAGCCCCAGGGGTTTCCGGGACGAGCAGTACTTC
NA	NA	TRBV21-1	TRBJ2-5	CASSKGYRTGVLQTQYF	TGTGCCAGCAGCAAAGGGTATCGGACAGGGGTGCTTCAGACCCAGTACTTC
NA	few	TRBV19	TRBJ2-7	CASSIVNRDEQYF	TGTGCCAGTAGTATAGTAAACAGGGACGAGCAGTACTTC
NA	NA	TRBV5-5	TRBJ2-7	CASSLRTGSSYEQYF	TGTGCCAGCAGCCTCAGGACTGGAAGCTCCTACGAGCAGTACTTC
TRBD2	few	TRBV29-1	TRBJ2-1	CSVLSRSGRSYNEQFF	TGCAGCGTTTTGTCTCGGAGCGGGAGGTCCTACAATGAGCAGTTCTTC
TRBD1	NA	TRBV5-1	TRBJ2-1	CASRMDLNRGTYNEQFF	TGCGCCAGCAGGATGGACCTGAACAGGGGAACCTACAATGAGCAGTTCTTC
TRBD2	NA	TRBV29-1	TRBJ2-3	CSVRLAKSTDTQYF	TGCAGCGTTAGACTAGCGAAAAGCACAGATACGCAGTATTTT
NA	NA	TRBV5-1	TRBJ2-3	CASSLGGETDTQYF	TGCGCCAGCAGCTTAGGTGGAGAGACAGATACGCAGTATTTT
NA	NA	TRBV5-6	TRBJ1-3	CASSTGNTIYF	TGTGCCAGCAGCACAGGGAACACCATATATTTT
NA	NA	TRBV9	TRBJ2-3	CASSVSSAVSGDTQYF	TGTGCCAGCAGCGTCAGCAGCGCCGTAAGTGGAGATACGCAGTATTTT
TRBD1	once	TRBV6-6	TRBJ1-4	CASSRDRGGRKLFF	TGTGCCAGCAGCCGGGACAGGGGGGGACGGAAACTGTTTTTT
TRBD2	NA	TRBV4-1	TRBJ2-1	CASSHPKEGSGRENEQFF	TGCGCCAGCAGCCACCCAAAGGAAGGTAGCGGGAGGGAAAATGAGCAGTTCTTC
NA	NA	TRBV7-2	TRBJ2-4	CASSLAGARNIQYF	TGTGCCAGCAGCTTAGCGGGGGCGCGAAACATTCAGTACTTC
NA	NA	TRBV19	TRBJ2-2	CASSIGLSTGELFF	TGTGCCAGTAGTATCGGTCTTAGCACCGGGGAGCTGTTTTTT
NA	NA	TRBV27	TRBJ2-3	CASSFGGPSTDTQYF	TGTGCCAGCAGTTTCGGGGGGCCGAGCACAGATACGCAGTATTTT
NA	NA	TRBV28	TRBJ2-7	CASSYRGTYEQYF	TGTGCCAGCAGTTACCGCGGCACCTACGAGCAGTACTTC
TRBD2	NA	TRBV18	TRBJ2-1	CASSLKAGGGGEQFF	TGTGCCAGCTCACTCAAAGCGGGAGGCGGGGGTGAGCAGTTCTTC
NA	NA	TRBV29-1	TRBJ2-7	CSVVGRVGEQYF	TGCAGCGTTGTAGGCAGGGTCGGCGAGCAGTACTTC
TRBD2	NA	TRBV7-6	TRBJ2-7	CASSPRDYEAHEQYF	TGTGCCAGCAGCCCCCGGGACTATGAAGCCCACGAGCAGTACTTC
TRBD1	NA	TRBV11-2	TRBJ2-7	CASSLLTGQGSYEQYF	TGTGCCAGCAGCTTATTGACCGGACAGGGATCCTACGAGCAGTACTTC
NA	once	TRBV14	TRBJ2-7	CASSARGGYEQYF	TGTGCCAGCAGCGCACGAGGGGGCTACGAGCAGTACTTC
NA	NA	TRBV6-5	TRBJ2-7	CASSYSGDISYEQYF	TGTGCCAGCAGTTACTCAGGGGATATATCCTACGAGCAGTACTTC
TRBD2	NA	TRBV11-1	TRBJ2-7	CASSLGREAYEQYF	TGTGCCAGCAGCTTAGGGCGGGAGGCATACGAGCAGTACTTC
NA	NA	TRBV7-7	TRBJ1-5	CASSLNTDQPQHF	TGTGCTAGCAGCCTTAACACCGATCAGCCCCAGCATTTT
NA	NA	TRBV5-1	TRBJ2-5	CASSLEVSGSGETQYF	TGCGCCAGCAGCTTGGAGGTTTCGGGATCGGGGGAGACCCAGTACTTC
NA	NA	TRBV30	TRBJ1-3	CAWSRTGSGNTIYF	TGTGCCTGGAGCCGTACAGGGTCTGGAAACACCATATATTTT
TRBD1	NA	TRBV18	TRBJ2-7	CASSPPGTGGVEQYF	TGTGCCAGCTCACCCCCCGGGACAGGCGGTGTCGAGCAGTACTTC
TRBD2	NA	TRBV5-8	TRBJ2-1	CASSSASGNRNEQFF	TGTGCCAGCAGCTCCGCTAGCGGGAACCGGAATGAGCAGTTCTTC
TRBD1	NA	TRBV7-6	TRBJ2-7	CASSLTGGSREQYF	TGTGCCAGCAGCTTAACAGGGGGGTCTAGGGAGCAGTACTTC
NA	NA	TRBV2	TRBJ2-2	CASSGVGGNTGELFF	TGTGCCAGCAGCGGAGTAGGAGGTAACACCGGGGAGCTGTTTTTT
TRBD1	NA	TRBV19	TRBJ2-7	CASSPIFDRAPTYEQYF	TGTGCCAGTAGTCCTATCTTCGACAGGGCGCCCACCTACGAGCAGTACTTC
NA	NA	TRBV25-1	TRBJ2-1	CASSAPHLGNEQFF	TGTGCCAGCAGTGCCCCGCACCTCGGGAATGAGCAGTTCTTC
NA	NA	TRBV6-5	TRBJ2-7	CASSFNPDGLEQYF	TGTGCCAGCAGTTTTAATCCGGACGGACTTGAGCAGTACTTC
TRBD1	NA	TRBV28	TRBJ1-2	CAIQGTGRGYTF	TGTGCCATTCAAGGGACAGGGCGAGGCTACACCTTC
TRBD2	once	TRBV4-1	TRBJ2-3	CASSQDPSGPADTQYF	TGCGCCAGCAGCCAAGATCCTAGCGGGCCTGCAGATACGCAGTATTTT
NA	NA	TRBV2	TRBJ1-5	CASSEGAHQPQHF	TGTGCCAGCAGTGAGGGGGCGCATCAGCCCCAGCATTTT
TRBD2	NA	TRBV11-2	TRBJ2-1	CASSLVGGRVNEQFF	TGTGCCAGCAGCTTAGTAGGCGGGAGGGTCAATGAGCAGTTCTTC
NA	once	TRBV7-9	TRBJ2-1	CASSLLNPMNEQFF	TGTGCCAGCAGCCTATTGAACCCTATGAATGAGCAGTTCTTC
NA	NA	TRBV5-5	TRBJ1-1	CASSLGMRNTEAFF	TGTGCCAGCAGCTTGGGTATGCGGAACACTGAAGCTTTCTTT
NA	NA	TRBV27	TRBJ2-7	CASSLRQTGYEQYF	TGTGCCAGCAGTTTAAGGCAAACGGGCTACGAGCAGTACTTC
NA	NA	TRBV5-1	TRBJ1-1	CASSWAGANTEAFF	TGCGCCAGCAGTTGGGCGGGGGCGAACACTGAAGCTTTCTTT
NA	NA	TRBV5-1	TRBJ1-1	CASSFDKMNTEAFF	TGCGCCAGCAGCTTTGACAAAATGAACACTGAAGCTTTCTTT
TRBD1	NA	TRBV7-9	TRBJ1-1	CASSLSVTGIVAEAFF	TGTGCCAGCAGCTTATCGGTGACAGGGATTGTGGCTGAAGCTTTCTTT
NA	NA	TRBV10-3	TRBJ2-2	CAIRPTGTGELFF	TGTGCCATCAGGCCTACGGGCACCGGGGAGCTGTTTTTT
TRBD1	few	TRBV9	TRBJ2-7	CASSVDLGQGLQEQYF	TGTGCCAGCAGCGTAGATCTGGGACAGGGTCTTCAGGAGCAGTACTTC
NA	NA	TRBV18	TRBJ1-1	CASSPGVGRGTEAFF	TGTGCCAGCTCACCAGGGGTGGGCAGGGGTACTGAAGCTTTCTTT
NA	NA	TRBV25-1	TRBJ1-4	CASSEYPGTANEKLFF	TGTGCCAGCAGTGAATACCCCGGTACGGCTAATGAAAAACTGTTTTTT
TRBD2	NA	TRBV28	TRBJ2-7	CASSSWTSGSSREQYF	TGTGCCAGCAGTTCCTGGACTAGCGGGAGCTCGCGCGAGCAGTACTTC
TRBD1	NA	TRBV11-1	TRBJ1-1	CASSSTDRGAEAFF	TGTGCCAGCAGCTCTACCGACAGGGGTGCTGAAGCTTTCTTT
TRBD1	NA	TRBV9	TRBJ1-1	CASSGTGFDTEAFF	TGTGCCAGCAGCGGGACAGGGTTTGACACTGAAGCTTTCTTT
TRBD2	NA	TRBV14	TRBJ2-3	CASSQSSGSTDTQYF	TGTGCCAGCAGCCAGAGTAGCGGGAGCACAGATACGCAGTATTTT
NA	NA	TRBV15	TRBJ1-5	CATSRARSNQPQHF	TGTGCCACCAGCAGAGCGCGTAGCAATCAGCCCCAGCATTTT
TRBD2	NA	TRBV6-1	TRBJ2-7	CATDPRGGPYEQYF	TGTGCCACCGACCCTCGGGGGGGGCCCTACGAGCAGTACTTC
NA	NA	TRBV28	TRBJ1-5	CASSLTGRGNQPQHF	TGTGCCAGCAGTTTAACGGGAAGGGGCAATCAGCCCCAGCATTTT
NA	NA	TRBV29-1	TRBJ2-7	CSVGGAGAPYEQYF	TGCAGCGTTGGGGGTGCGGGGGCGCCCTACGAGCAGTACTTC
TRBD1	NA	TRBV28	TRBJ1-5	CASSPDRGPGQPQHF	TGTGCCAGCAGTCCGGACAGGGGCCCAGGTCAGCCCCAGCATTTT
TRBD1	NA	TRBV29-1	TRBJ2-3	CSVEGTALAQYF	TGCAGCGTTGAGGGGACAGCCCTCGCGCAGTATTTT
NA	NA	TRBV27	TRBJ1-1	CASSLSFSTEAFF	TGTGCCAGCAGTTTATCCTTCTCCACTGAAGCTTTCTTT